This T cell receptor (beta chain) was captured by sequencing in a study of T cells after yellow fever vaccination. Whole-study results and caveats: Repertoires obtained by FACS sorting could include abundant clonotypes that entered as contaminants from the bulk population.

Trimming left V 8 bases short and J 2 bases short, with 16 bases between. Germline V gene data show CDR1 as ENHRY and CDR2 as SYGVKD. The CDR3 has 14 residues. Using its own MiXCR run on the 5' RACE reads, TCRdb lists one record per CDR3 protein. The data hold hundreds of thousands of distinct CDR3 sequences, with 17% observed a single time. On this clonotype itself: Its antigen remains unidentified.

This specimen was PBMCs, taken about 5 days after the first yellow fever vaccination. The rearrangement joins TRBV10-3 to TRBJ2-7; no reliable D call. This receptor was identified in a young man who received the YFV17D yellow fever vaccine. The CDR3 here is CAISPGSAAYEQYV. The DNA of the CDR3 is TGTGCCATCTCCCCCGGTTCCGCAGCCTACGAGCAGTACGTC.